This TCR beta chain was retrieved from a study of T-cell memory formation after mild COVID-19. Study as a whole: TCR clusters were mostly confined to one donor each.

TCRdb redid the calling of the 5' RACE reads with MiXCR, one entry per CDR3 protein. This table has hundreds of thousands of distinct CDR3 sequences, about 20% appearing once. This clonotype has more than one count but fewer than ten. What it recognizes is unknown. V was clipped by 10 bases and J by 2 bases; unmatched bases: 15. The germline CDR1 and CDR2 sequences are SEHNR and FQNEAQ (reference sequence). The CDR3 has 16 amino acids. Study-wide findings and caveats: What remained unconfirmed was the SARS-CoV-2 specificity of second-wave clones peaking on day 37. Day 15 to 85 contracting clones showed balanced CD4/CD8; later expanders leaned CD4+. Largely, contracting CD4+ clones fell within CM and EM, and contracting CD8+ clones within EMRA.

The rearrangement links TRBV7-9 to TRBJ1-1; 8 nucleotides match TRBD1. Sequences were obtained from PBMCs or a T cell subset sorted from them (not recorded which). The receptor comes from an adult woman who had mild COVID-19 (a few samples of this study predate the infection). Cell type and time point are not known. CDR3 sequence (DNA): TGTGCCACCCTAGGACAGGGAATGGGACGAAACACTGAAGCTTTCTTT. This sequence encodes CATLGQGMGRNTEAFF.